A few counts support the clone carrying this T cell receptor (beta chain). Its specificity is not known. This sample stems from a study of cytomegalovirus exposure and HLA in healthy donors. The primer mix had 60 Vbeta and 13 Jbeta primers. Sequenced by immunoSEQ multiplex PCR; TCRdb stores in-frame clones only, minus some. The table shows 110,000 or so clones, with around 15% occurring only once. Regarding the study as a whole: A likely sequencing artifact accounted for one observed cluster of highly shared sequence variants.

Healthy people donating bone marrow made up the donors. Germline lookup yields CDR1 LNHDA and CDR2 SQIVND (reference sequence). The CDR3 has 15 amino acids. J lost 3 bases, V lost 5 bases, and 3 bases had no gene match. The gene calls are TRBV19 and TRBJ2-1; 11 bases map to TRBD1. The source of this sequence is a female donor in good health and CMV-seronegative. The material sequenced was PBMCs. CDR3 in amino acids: CASSFGTGGYNEQFF. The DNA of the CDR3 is TGTGCCAGTAGTTTCGGGACAGGGGGCTACAATGAGCAGTTCTTC.